Below are 18 T cell receptor beta chains sequenced from a single sample in a study of OX40 agonist ivuxolimab in advanced cancers. Here immunoSEQ multiplex PCR was the method, and the copy in TCRdb shows in-frame clones only, minus some. The sample lists about 160,000 clones, 94% occurring once. The starting material was CD4+ or CD8+ T cells sorted from blood, obtained in a trial of the OX40 agonist ivuxolimab. All receptors derive from an adult with an advanced solid tumor such as melanoma, head and neck, liver or kidney cancer.

J is TRBJ1-2 and V is TRBV28; D gene ambiguous. This CDR3 is built from 12 residues. V shed 9 bases and J shed 4 bases, with 12 bases lying between them. CDR1 and CDR2 from the germline V gene are MDHEN and SYDVKM. CDR3 in amino acids: CASGDVTYGYTF. The DNA for the CDR3 is TGTGCCAGTGGCGACGTGACCTATGGCTACACCTTC.

The J gene is TRBJ1-6, the V gene TRBV10-3; 8 bases line up with TRBD1. CDR3 length equals 15 residues. Trimming removed 0 bases from V and 10 bases from J; junction bases left unmatched: 5. Germline CDR1 ENHRY, CDR2 SYGVKD. CDR3: CAISESGTGLSPLHF. The CDR3 DNA reads TGTGCCATCAGTGAGTCCGGGACAGGTCTCTCACCCCTCCACTTT.

V gene TRBV7-2 combines with J gene TRBJ1-1, with D possibly being TRBD1 (6 bases). V lost 3 bases and J lost 1, with 9 bases in between. The CDR3 totals 14 residues. CDR1 SGHTA and CDR2 FQGNSA come from the germline V gene. The DNA for the CDR3 is TGTGCCAGCAGCTTCGTACAGGGGAACACTGAAGCTTTCTTT. Translating it yields CASSFVQGNTEAFF. The whole variable domain, filled in from reference TRBV7-2 and TRBJ1-1, reads GAGVSQSPSNKVTEKGKDVELRCDPISGHTALYWYRQSLGQGLEFLIYFQGNSAPDKSGLPSDRFSAERTGGSVSTLTIQRTQQEDSAVYLCASSFVQGNTEAFFGQGTRLTVV.

The CDR3 DNA follows: TGTGCCAGCAGCCGACAGGGTTACGAGCAGTACTTC. Translating it yields CASSRQGYEQYF. This chain joins TRBV28 and TRBJ2-7, with 7 positions matching TRBD1. Trimming at V came to 6 bases and at J to 4 bases, leaving 3 bases not matched to a gene. The CDR3 sequence is 12 residues long. The germline V gene encodes CDR1 MDHEN and CDR2 SYDVKM.

The V call is TRBV4-3, the J call TRBJ1-2; unclear D gene. This CDR3 spans 15 amino acids. The germline V gene has CDR1 LGHNA and CDR2 YSLEER. Trimming stripped 2 bases from V and 0 bases from J, with 10 bases between. The CDR3 is CASSQQEKTNYGYTF. The CDR3 DNA reads TGCGCCAGCAGCCAACAGGAGAAAACTAACTATGGCTACACCTTC.

This rearrangement joins TRBV4-1 to TRBJ2-3, with D perhaps matching TRBD2 (7 bases). The CDR3 extends over 16 amino acids. V dropped 0 bases and J dropped 4 bases, with 14 bases sitting between them. The V gene's germline CDR1 is MGHRA and CDR2 YSYEKL. The CDR3 is CASSQDRGGGADTQYF. The CDR3 DNA is TGCGCCAGCAGCCAAGATAGGGGCGGGGGCGCAGATACGCAGTATTTT.

The chain links TRBV9 to TRBJ2-1; D is perhaps TRBD1 (6 bases). Germline V gene lookup returns CDR1 SGDLS and CDR2 YYNGEE. Between the trimmed V and J ends, which lost 4 bases and 2 bases, there was a span of 13 bases. The CDR3 runs to 15 residues. CDR3 DNA: TGTGCCAGCAGCCCACAGGGTTCACCCTACAATGAGCAGTTCTTC. Its protein is CASSPQGSPYNEQFF.

The chain recombines TRBV28 with TRBJ2-5; D possibly corresponds to TRBD1 (6 bases). This CDR3 contains 16 residues. Deletions cut 7 bases from V and 5 bases from J, with 23 bases between. The germline V gene has CDR1 MDHEN and CDR2 SYDVKM. The CDR3 here is CASNEEVGPQGETQYF. DNA for the CDR3: TGTGCCAGCAACGAAGAGGTCGGGCCTCAGGGGGAGACCCAGTACTTC. The full variable domain, in which reference TRBV28 and TRBJ2-5 provide the parts outside the CDR3, is DVKVTQSSRYLVKRTGEKVFLECVQDMDHENMFWYRQDPGLGLRLIYFSYDVKMKEKGDIPEGYSVSREKKERFSLILESASTNQTSMYLCASNEEVGPQGETQYFGPGTRLLVL.

The chain has TRBV21-1 and TRBJ2-2; no DNA check was done on the table's D call, TRBD2. TRBV21-1 is termed a pseudogene. This CDR3 spans 17 amino acids. The CDR3 sequence is CASGGLAGGPDTGELFF. CDR3 sequence (DNA): TGTGCCAGCGGCGGACTAGCGGGGGGGCCAGACACCGGGGAGCTGTTTTTT.

The genes are TRBV5-1 and TRBJ2-5; 12 positions match TRBD1. Germline CDR1 is SGHRS and CDR2 is YFSETQ. The junction had 7 bases not matched to a gene; V was cut back by 8 bases and J by 5 bases. The CDR3 runs 14 residues. The CDR3 sequence: CASSGTGGAETQYF. CDR3 nucleotide sequence: TGCGCCAGTTCCGGGACAGGGGGCGCGGAGACCCAGTACTTC.

This chain joins TRBV11-2 and TRBJ1-1; TRBD1 is a possible D gene (5 bases). Germline V gene data show CDR1 as SGHAT and CDR2 as FQNNGV. This CDR3 has 16 residues. Trimming left V 2 bases short and J 6 bases short, with 19 bases between. CDR3 in DNA: TGTGCCAGCAGCTTAATATCCAGGGTCCATGTCCCTGAAGCTTTCTTT. It is translated as CASSLISRVHVPEAFF.

The chain has TRBV7-2 and TRBJ1-1, with a weak D call TRBD1 (6 bases). The V gene lost 5 bases and the J gene lost 9 bases, with 16 bases spanning the gap. The germline V gene encodes CDR1 SGHTA and CDR2 FQGNSA. The CDR3 runs 13 residues. CDR3 sequence reads: CASSPSQGIKAFF. The CDR3 DNA reads TGTGCCAGCAGCCCGTCACAGGGTATTAAAGCTTTCTTT.

The rearrangement links TRBV7-6 to TRBJ2-1, with 8 bases lining up with TRBD2. CDR1 SGHVS and CDR2 FNYEAQ come from the germline V gene. The CDR3 consists of 18 residues. J was trimmed by 2 bases and V by 1 base; bases with no gene match: 10. CDR3 loop: CASSLGALRGATYNEQFF. CDR3 nucleotides: TGTGCCAGCAGCTTAGGGGCGTTGCGGGGGGCCACCTACAATGAGCAGTTCTTC.

The J gene is TRBJ2-2, the V gene TRBV7-3; 8 bases match TRBD2. The CDR3 contains 17 residues. CDR1 is SGHTA, CDR2 FQGTGA, per germline. V was clipped by 5 bases and J by 1 base; unmatched bases: 9. CDR3 protein: CASSQSLSGVNTGELFF. The CDR3 DNA reads TGTGCCAGCAGCCAAAGTCTTAGCGGGGTGAACACCGGGGAGCTGTTTTTT.

The CDR3 loop is CASSLRQGAILGHPQYF. Here the CDR3 DNA reads TGCGCCAGCAGCTTGCGACAGGGGGCGATTTTGGGACATCCGCAGTATTTT. The chain couples TRBV5-1 to TRBJ2-3; 10 nucleotides line up with TRBD1. The length of the CDR3 is 17 residues. V was clipped by 1 base and J by 10 bases; unmatched bases: 15. Germline CDR1 SGHRS, CDR2 YFSETQ.

The chain couples TRBV19 to TRBJ1-1, with D possibly matching TRBD1 (6 bases). CDR1 LNHDA and CDR2 SQIVND come from the germline V gene (reference sequence). This CDR3 spans 14 amino acids. Trimming pared 5 bases from V and 11 bases from J, leaving 21 bases between. Written as DNA, the CDR3 is TGTGCCAGTAGTCCCCGCCGGACAGCCGGGAGGGCTTTCTTT. It codes for CASSPRRTAGRAFF.

This chain uses TRBV9 with TRBJ2-1; D unresolved. This CDR3 spans 15 amino acids. Per germline, CDR1 SGDLS and CDR2 YYNGEE. Trimming left V 0 bases short and J 0 bases short, with 7 bases between. In DNA form, the CDR3 reads TGTGCCAGCAGCGTAGGAGACCTCTCCTACAATGAGCAGTTCTTC. Protein sequence: CASSVGDLSYNEQFF.

This chain joins TRBV6-5 and TRBJ2-1; no firm D call. The V and J ends lost 6 bases and 3 bases respectively, with 6 bases between them. In germline, CDR1 is MNHEY, CDR2 SVGAGI. CDR3 size: 12 residues. This CDR3 is CASRVGYNEQFF. DNA of the CDR3: TGTGCCAGCAGGGTGGGCTACAATGAGCAGTTCTTC.